Each of the 2 T cell receptor beta chains below was sequenced from the same sample in a study of shared clonotypes between healthy human individuals. Profiling relied on immunoSEQ multiplex PCR, and the TCRdb table lists in-frame clones only, not all of them. The data contain fewer than 3 million clones, about nine tenths of them singletons. The specimen sequenced was naive CD4+ T cells from PBMCs. Subset of the sample: CD45RA+ positively selected. These receptors all stem from a man aged 18 to 30 in good health. Some clones in this sample may be carry-over from other donors' samples.

This chain uses TRBV7-9 with TRBJ2-3; D is undetermined. The germline CDR1 and CDR2 sequences are SEHNR and FQNEAQ (reference sequence). The V end was cut by 5 bases, the J end by 0 bases, with 12 bases between. The CDR3 length is 15 residues. The CDR3 DNA sequence: TGTGCCAGCAGCCCCATGCGAGCTAGCACAGATACGCAGTATTTT. Protein: CASSPMRASTDTQYF.

CDR3 protein: CASSFSGRPFSSGNTIYF. The DNA of the CDR3 is TGTGCCAGCAGTTTCTCCGGGCGCCCCTTTAGCTCTGGAAACACCATATATTTT. The chain links TRBV28 to TRBJ1-3; the D is unclear. This CDR3 is 18 amino acids long. Per germline, CDR1 MDHEN and CDR2 SYDVKM. V was trimmed by 3 bases and J by 0 bases, leaving 18 bases between them.